One T cell receptor (beta chain) is described in this entry. Antigen unknown. Researchers prepared the TCRbeta library using unique molecular identifiers, the study reports. MiXCR was run by TCRdb on the PCR reads, yielding one entry per CDR3 protein. The sample contains some 440,000 distinct CDR3 sequences, roughly 15% of which appear only once. V was trimmed by 4 bases and J by 1 base, leaving 10 bases between them. Germline lookup yields CDR1 MNHEY and CDR2 SVGAGI. The CDR3 is 14 residues long. This sample was included in a study of T-cell reconstitution after alpha-beta-depleted transplantation in children. Notes on the study in general: Expanded graft clones, several hundred of them, were reportedly the source of alpha-beta T cells about two months after transplant. High day-60 TCRbeta diversity in some patients came from surviving recipient T cells and thymic progenitors.

The chain couples TRBV6-5 to TRBJ2-5; D gene uncertain. Sequencing was performed on PBMCs, mostly from graft donor cells, taken 360 days after TCRalphabeta/CD19-depleted stem cell transplant. The source of this sequence is a boy younger than two who had a stem cell transplant for Wiskott-Aldrich syndrome, so the T cells may come from the graft donor. CDR3 in DNA: TGTGCCAGCAGTTCGTCGGGCTTCCAAGAGACCCAGTACTTC. Protein: CASSSSGFQETQYF.